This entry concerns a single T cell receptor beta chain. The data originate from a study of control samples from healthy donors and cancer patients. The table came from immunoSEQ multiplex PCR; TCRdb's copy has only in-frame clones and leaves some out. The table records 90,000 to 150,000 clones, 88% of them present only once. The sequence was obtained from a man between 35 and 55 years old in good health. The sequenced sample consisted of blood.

In DNA form, the CDR3 reads TGTGCCAGCAGCCTAGGGACAGTTAGCACAGATACGCAGTATTTT. Translating it yields CASSLGTVSTDTQYF. This sequence joins TRBV5-8 and TRBJ2-3; 7 nucleotides agree with TRBD1. The V and J ends lost 4 bases and 0 bases, in that order; junction bases with no gene match: 5. Germline values: CDR1 SGHTS, CDR2 YDEGEE. The CDR3 has 15 amino acids. Full variable domain (rest looked up from reference TRBV5-8 and TRBJ2-3): EAGVTQSPTHLIKTRGQQATLRCSPISGHTSVYWYQQALGLGLQFLLWYDEGEERNRGNFPPRFSGRQFPNYSSELNVNALELEDSALYLCASSLGTVSTDTQYFGPGTRLTVL.